This T cell receptor beta chain was obtained from a study of blood T cell repertoires in COVID-19. Study overall: Acute and convalescent COVID-19 samples came from the United States, Italy and Spain. Sources were T cells, B-cell-depleted T cells, or PBMCs; the material itself was cDNA or gDNA.

CDR3 length: 15 amino acids. Germline values: CDR1 SGHAT, CDR2 FQNNGV. V lost 1 base to trimming and J lost 2 bases, with 11 bases between them. In the source study's methods: Estimated nucleated cell counts came from reference gene primer amplification. The assay was immunoSEQ multiplex PCR, and TCRdb's table has in-frame clones only and misses some. The DNA gave D and trimming, while V, J and clone size come from that table. The table lists about 210,000 clones, approximately 90% of them singletons. This sequence was found in a woman in her forties with acute or convalescent COVID-19. Specimen: peripheral blood. The chain has TRBV11-2 and TRBJ2-5, with D perhaps TRBD1 (5 bases). The CDR3 bases are TGTGCCAGCAGCTTAGTAGGGGCGCCTCAAGAGACCCAGTACTTC. As protein: CASSLVGAPQETQYF.